This T cell receptor beta chain is drawn from a study of cytomegalovirus exposure and HLA in healthy donors. Whole-study results and caveats: Cytomegalovirus association was assigned to about 150 TCR beta chains.

The PCR used 60 Vbeta and 13 Jbeta primers. Per the original methods: Later reanalysis found 80 million or so unique TCR beta chains, roughly 10 million of them shared. Produced via immunoSEQ multiplex PCR; TCRdb's table is partial and in-frame only. V and J calls and clone size are given by that table; D and trimming were obtained from the DNA. The data contain approximately 120,000 clones, roughly 80% of them seen just once; the ten biggest clones take up approximately 4%. In regard to this clone: Its matching antigen is unknown.

CDR3 size: 12 residues. Per germline, CDR1 LNHNV and CDR2 YYDKDF (reference sequence). V shed 1 base and J shed 6 bases, with 4 bases lying between them. The gene calls are TRBV15 and TRBJ2-1; D not certain. The sequenced sample consisted of PBMCs. This TCR derives from a man aged 18 to 30 in good health and CMV-seropositive. This CDR3 is CATSRAGNEQFF. The DNA of the CDR3 is TGTGCCACCAGCAGAGCGGGCAATGAGCAGTTCTTC.